This T cell receptor (beta chain) stems from a study of blood T cell repertoires in COVID-19. At the level of the study: Samples of COVID-19 (acute and convalescent) were obtained from the United States, Italy and Spain. PBMCs, B-cell-depleted T cells, or T cells provided the cDNA or gDNA that made up the material.

How the authors handled the data: Quantification of nucleated cells was approximated via reference gene primer amplification. Using immunoSEQ multiplex PCR, the repertoire was profiled, and TCRdb retains in-frame clones only, with some absent. That table is the source of V, J and clone size, and D and trimming were worked out from the DNA. The sample holds about 52,000 clones; about nine tenths are singletons and the top ten take 5.5% to 6.5%. CDR1 LGHNA and CDR2 YSLEER come from the germline V gene. The CDR3 extends over 14 amino acids. V trimming: 4 bases; J trimming: 3 bases; junction bases outside the gene matches: 3.

The TCR originated in a man in his fifties or sixties with active COVID-19. This sequence joins TRBV4-3 and TRBJ1-5; 7 bases match TRBD1. Input material: peripheral blood. CDR3 amino acids: CASSLGTVNQPQHF. CDR3 sequence (DNA): TGCGCCAGCAGCCTGGGGACAGTCAATCAGCCCCAGCATTTT.